Sequencing of this TCR beta chain was carried out in a study of OX40 agonist ivuxolimab in advanced cancers. General study results and limits: Also showing low normalized T-cell clonal expansion were some of the nonresponders.

The repertoire was sequenced with immunoSEQ multiplex PCR; TCRdb's copy has only in-frame clones and lacks some. The sample contains about 50,000 clones, 88% of which appear only once. In its sample, this clone was seen once. Its antigen is unidentified. The CDR3 totals 14 residues. V was pared by 4 bases and J by 3 bases, with 4 bases of the junction left unmatched. The germline V gene encodes CDR1 SGHRS and CDR2 YFSETQ. J is TRBJ2-7 and V is TRBV5-1, with 10 bases aligning to TRBD1. The sequence was collected from an adult with an advanced solid tumor such as melanoma, head and neck, liver or kidney cancer. Sequenced material: CD4+ or CD8+ T cells sorted from blood, taken in a trial of the OX40 agonist ivuxolimab. The CDR3 spells CASSPGTGVYEQYF. CDR3 nucleotides: TGCGCCAGCAGCCCCGGGACAGGGGTCTACGAGCAGTACTTC.